This TCR beta chain derives from a study of CD8 T cells in Susac syndrome (dated by TCRdb to the late 2010s). At the level of the whole study: Repertoire sequencing was used to test whether CD8+ T cell activation and differentiation in Susac syndrome was antigen driven. The full study reports these points: The number of individuals in the TCR sequencing and HLA analysis was recognized as being relatively small.

Peripheral blood CD8+ and CD4+ T cells from healthy donors, Susac syndrome patients and multiple sclerosis patients were profiled by high-throughput TCR beta sequencing. The multiple sclerosis controls were treatment-naive patients who had stable or active relapsing-remitting disease and met the revised McDonald criteria. Bulk CD8+ and CD4+ T cells were purified magnetically by negative isolation, whereas CD8+ TEMRA cells were enriched by FACS. Blood was collected in EDTA tubes and processed within 24 hours, with PBMCs isolated through density gradient centrifugation. PBMCs intended for TCR sequencing were frozen in liquid nitrogen and were later thawed in a 37 degrees C water bath. Purity of sorted or isolated CD4+, CD8+ and CD8+ TEMRA cells was at least 90%. V and J are trimmed by 6 bases and 4 bases, and the gene matches miss 7 bases of the junction. The CDR3 sequence holds 15 residues, the cysteine and phenylalanine included. The DNA shown is the 45-base CDR3, in frame from base 1. The CDR1 and CDR2 encoded by the germline V gene are ENHRY and SYGVKD.

With regard to this clonotype: It lacks a known antigen. Per-base quality was not reported, and no clone a single base away is much larger than it.

RNA was extracted using the RNeasy kit, and roughly 0.5 to 1 microgram was reverse transcribed with random hexamers. The immunoSEQ multiplex PCR assay, which covers 54 Vbeta and 13 Jbeta segments, was used to amplify TCR beta CDR3 regions. PCR amplification bias was corrected using a synthetic template baseline for primer optimization and computational correction. The study's own analysis went as follows. Reads were annotated to V, D and J genes per IMGT and analyzed with immunoSEQ Analyzer, keeping only productive sequences. To calculate clonality, Shannon entropy was normalized by log2 of the number of productive unique sequences and then subtracted from one. Public and private clones were assessed among the 100 most prevalent clones of each patient and control. Susac-specific clones were defined as absent from healthy and MS cohorts, 800 to 1,200 published viral clones and other ImmuneACCESS disease sequences. The public sequencing data were trimmed at Q25 with fastp and processed into clonotypes with MiXCR by TCRdb, which kept only in-frame beta chains. Each CDR3 protein appears once, grouped with its most common genes and DNA. These V and J calls are TCRdb output, not the study's own analysis. This sample gives approximately 180,000 distinct CDR3 sequences in total; under 95% of them show up just once. Around 0.09% of the sample is taken by the ten largest.

Sequencing was done on a sample of CD4+ T cells from PBMCs. The sequence came from a human donor with multiple sclerosis. The V and J genes are TRBV10-3 and TRBJ2-3; 10 of the junction bases match TRBD1. Read as DNA, the sequence is TGTGCCATCAGGACAGGGGGCCCGGAGGCAGATACGCAGTATTTT. This is translated as CAIRTGGPEADTQYF.